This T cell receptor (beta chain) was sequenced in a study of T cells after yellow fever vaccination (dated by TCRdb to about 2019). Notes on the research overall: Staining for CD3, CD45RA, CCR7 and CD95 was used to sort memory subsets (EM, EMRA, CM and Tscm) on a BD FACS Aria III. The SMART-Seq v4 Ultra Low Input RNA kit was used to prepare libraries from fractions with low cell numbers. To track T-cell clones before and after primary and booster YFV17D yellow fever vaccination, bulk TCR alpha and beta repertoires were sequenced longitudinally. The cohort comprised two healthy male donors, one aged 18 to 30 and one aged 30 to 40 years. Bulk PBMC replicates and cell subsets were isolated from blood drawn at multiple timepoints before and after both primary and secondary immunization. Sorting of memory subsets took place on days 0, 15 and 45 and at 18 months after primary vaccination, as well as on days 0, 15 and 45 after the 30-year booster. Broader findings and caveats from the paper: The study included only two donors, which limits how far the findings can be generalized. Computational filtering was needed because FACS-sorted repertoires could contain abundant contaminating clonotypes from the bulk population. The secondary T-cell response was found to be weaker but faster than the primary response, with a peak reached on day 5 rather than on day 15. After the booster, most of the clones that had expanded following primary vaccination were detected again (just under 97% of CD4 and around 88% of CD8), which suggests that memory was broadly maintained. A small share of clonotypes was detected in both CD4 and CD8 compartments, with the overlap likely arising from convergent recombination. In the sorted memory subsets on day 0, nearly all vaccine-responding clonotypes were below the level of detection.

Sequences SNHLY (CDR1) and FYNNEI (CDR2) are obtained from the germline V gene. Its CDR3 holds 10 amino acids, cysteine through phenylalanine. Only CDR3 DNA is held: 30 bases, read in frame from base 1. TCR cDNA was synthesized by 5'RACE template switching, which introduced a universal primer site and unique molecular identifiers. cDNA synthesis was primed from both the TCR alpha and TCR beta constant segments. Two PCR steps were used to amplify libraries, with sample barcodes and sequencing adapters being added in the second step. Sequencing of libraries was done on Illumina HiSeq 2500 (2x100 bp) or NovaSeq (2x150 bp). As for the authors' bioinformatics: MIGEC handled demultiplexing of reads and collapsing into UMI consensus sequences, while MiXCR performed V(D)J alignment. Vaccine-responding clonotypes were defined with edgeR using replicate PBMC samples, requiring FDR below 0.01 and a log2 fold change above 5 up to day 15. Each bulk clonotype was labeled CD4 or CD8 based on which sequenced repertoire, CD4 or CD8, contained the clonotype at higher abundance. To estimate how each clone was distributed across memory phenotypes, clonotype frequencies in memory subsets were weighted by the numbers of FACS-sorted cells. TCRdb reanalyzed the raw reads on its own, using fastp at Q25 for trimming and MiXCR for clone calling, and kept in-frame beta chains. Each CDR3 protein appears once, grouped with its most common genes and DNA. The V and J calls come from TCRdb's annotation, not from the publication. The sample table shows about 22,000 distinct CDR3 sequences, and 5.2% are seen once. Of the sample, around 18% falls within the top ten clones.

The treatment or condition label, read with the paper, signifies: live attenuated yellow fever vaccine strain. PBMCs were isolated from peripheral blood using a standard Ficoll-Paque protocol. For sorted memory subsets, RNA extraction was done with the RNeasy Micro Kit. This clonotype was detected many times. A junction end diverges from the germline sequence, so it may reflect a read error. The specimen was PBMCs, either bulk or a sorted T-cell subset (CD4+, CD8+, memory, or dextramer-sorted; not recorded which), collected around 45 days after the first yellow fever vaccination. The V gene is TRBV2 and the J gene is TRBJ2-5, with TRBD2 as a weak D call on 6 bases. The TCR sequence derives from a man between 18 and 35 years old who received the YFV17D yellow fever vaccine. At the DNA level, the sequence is TGTGCCAGCAGGCGGGAACGGACGCACTTC. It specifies CASRRERTHF.